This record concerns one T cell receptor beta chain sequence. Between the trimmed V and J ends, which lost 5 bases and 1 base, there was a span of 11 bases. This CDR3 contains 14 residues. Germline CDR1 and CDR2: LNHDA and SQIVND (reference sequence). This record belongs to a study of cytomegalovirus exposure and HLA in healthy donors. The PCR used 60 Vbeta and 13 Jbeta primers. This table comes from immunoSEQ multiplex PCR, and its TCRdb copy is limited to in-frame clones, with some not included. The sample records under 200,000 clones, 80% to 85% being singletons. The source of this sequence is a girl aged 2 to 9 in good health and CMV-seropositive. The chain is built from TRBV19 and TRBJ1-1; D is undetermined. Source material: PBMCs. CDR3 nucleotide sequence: TGTGCCAGTAGTCCTTCGAACGGGAACACTGAAGCTTTCTTT. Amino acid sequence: CASSPSNGNTEAFF.